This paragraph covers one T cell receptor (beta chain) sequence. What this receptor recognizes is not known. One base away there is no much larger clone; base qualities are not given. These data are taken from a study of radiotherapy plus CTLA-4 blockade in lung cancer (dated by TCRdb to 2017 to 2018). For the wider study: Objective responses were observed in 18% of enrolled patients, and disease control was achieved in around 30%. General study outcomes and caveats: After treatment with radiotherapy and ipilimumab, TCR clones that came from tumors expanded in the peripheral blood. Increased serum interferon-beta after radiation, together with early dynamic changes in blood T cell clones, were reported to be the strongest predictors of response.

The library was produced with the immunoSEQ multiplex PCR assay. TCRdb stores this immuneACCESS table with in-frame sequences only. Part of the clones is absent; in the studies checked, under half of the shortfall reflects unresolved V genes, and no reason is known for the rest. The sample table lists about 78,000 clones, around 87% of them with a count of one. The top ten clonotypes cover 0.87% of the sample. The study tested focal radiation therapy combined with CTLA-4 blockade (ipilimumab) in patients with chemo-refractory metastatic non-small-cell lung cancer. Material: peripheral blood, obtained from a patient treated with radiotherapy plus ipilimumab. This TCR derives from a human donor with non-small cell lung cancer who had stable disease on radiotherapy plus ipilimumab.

The CDR3 region: CACRPSGSYEQYF. The sequenced DNA is TGTGCCTGCAGACCCTCCGGGTCCTACGAGCAGTACTTC. The rearranged chain carries TRBV30 and TRBJ2-7; the D gene assignment is ambiguous. Per the germline V gene (reference sequence), GTSNPN is the CDR1 and SVGIG is the CDR2. The CDR3 runs 13 amino acids, cysteine and phenylalanine included. Just CDR3 DNA is preserved here, 39 bases in frame from base 1. V gives up 6 bases and J gives up 1 base, and the segment between their germline ends measures 13 bases.